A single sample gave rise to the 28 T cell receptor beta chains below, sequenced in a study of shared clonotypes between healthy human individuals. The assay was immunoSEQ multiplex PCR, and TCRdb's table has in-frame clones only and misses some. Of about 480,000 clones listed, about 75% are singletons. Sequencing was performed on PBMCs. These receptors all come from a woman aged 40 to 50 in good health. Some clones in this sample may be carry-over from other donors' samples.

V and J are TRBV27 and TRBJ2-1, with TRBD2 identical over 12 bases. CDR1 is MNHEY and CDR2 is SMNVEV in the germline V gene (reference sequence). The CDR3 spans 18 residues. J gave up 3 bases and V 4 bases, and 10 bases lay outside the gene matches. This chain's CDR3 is CASSSTSGSPHLYNEQFF. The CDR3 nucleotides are TGTGCCAGCAGTTCGACTAGCGGGAGTCCCCATCTCTACAATGAGCAGTTCTTC.

As DNA, the CDR3 is TGTGCCTGGAGTCGAAGGCAGGAGGGGATAATTTATGGCTACACCTTC. This gives the protein CAWSRRQEGIIYGYTF. This chain uses TRBV30 with TRBJ1-2; tentatively, D is TRBD1 (5 bases). There are 16 residues in the CDR3. Germline assignment: CDR1 GTSNPN and CDR2 SVGIG (reference sequence). Deletions cut 2 bases from V and 5 bases from J, with 21 bases between.

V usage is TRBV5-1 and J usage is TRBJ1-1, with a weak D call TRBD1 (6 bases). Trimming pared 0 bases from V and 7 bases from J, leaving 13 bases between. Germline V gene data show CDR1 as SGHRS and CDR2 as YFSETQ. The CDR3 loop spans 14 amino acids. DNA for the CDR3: TGCGCCAGCAGCTTGGGTGGGGACACCCTTGAAGCTTTCTTT. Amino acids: CASSLGGDTLEAFF.

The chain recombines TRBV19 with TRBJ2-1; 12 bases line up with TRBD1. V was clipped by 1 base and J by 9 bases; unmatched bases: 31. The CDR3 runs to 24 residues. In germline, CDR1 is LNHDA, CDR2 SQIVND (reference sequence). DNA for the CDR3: TGTGCCAGTAGTATAGTCTTCGGGACAGGGGGCTTGCCCGACCTGGCAGTCGGAGTCGGTGAGCAGTTCTTC. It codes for CASSIVFGTGGLPDLAVGVGEQFF.

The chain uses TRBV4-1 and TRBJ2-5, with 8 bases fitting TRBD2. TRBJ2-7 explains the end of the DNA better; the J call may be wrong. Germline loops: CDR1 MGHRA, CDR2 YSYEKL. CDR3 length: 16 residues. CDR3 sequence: CASSQVVLAGPYEQYF. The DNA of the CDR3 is TGCGCCAGCAGCCAAGTCGTCCTAGCGGGCCCCTACGAGCAGTACTTC.

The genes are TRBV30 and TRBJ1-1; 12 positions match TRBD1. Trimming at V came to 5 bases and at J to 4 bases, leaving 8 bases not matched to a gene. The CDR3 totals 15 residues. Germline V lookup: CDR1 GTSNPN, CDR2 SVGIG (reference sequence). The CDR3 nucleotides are TGTGCCTGGGGGGACAGGGGGCGAGGAGGCACTGAAGCTTTCTTT. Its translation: CAWGDRGRGGTEAFF.

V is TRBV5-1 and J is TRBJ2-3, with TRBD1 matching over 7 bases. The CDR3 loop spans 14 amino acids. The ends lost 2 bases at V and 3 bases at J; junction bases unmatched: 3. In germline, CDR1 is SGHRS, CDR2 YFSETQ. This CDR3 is CASSFGTVTDTQYF. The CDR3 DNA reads TGCGCCAGCAGCTTCGGGACAGTGACAGATACGCAGTATTTT.

The CDR3 here is CASHADLGGLYEQYF. The CDR3 coding sequence is TGCGCCAGCCATGCCGATCTCGGAGGGCTTTACGAGCAGTACTTC. This chain joins TRBV5-1 and TRBJ2-7; maybe TRBD2 (6 bases). The V end was cut by 7 bases, the J end by 4 bases, with 21 bases between. Germline-derived CDR1 and CDR2 are SGHRS and YFSETQ. This CDR3 region has 15 residues.

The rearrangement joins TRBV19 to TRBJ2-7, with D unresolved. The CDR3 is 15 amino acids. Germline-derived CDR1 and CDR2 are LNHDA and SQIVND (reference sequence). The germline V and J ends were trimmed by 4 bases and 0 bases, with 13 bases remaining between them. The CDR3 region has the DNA TGTGCCAGTAGTACCTCCTGGGGAAGCTCCTACGAGCAGTACTTC. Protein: CASSTSWGSSYEQYF. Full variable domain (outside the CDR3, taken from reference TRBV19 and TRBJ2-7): DGGITQSPKYLFRKEGQNVTLSCEQNLNHDAMYWYRQDPGQGLRLIYYSQIVNDFQKGDIAEGYSVSREKKESFPLTVTSAQKNPTAFYLCASSTSWGSSYEQYFGPGTRLTVT.

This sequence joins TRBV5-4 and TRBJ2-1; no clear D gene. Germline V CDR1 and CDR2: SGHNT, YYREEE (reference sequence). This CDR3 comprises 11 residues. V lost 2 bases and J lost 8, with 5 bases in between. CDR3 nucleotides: TGTGCCAGCAGCTTAAGGGATGAGCAGTTCTTC. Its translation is CASSLRDEQFF. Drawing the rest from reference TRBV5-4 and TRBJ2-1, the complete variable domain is ETGVTQSPTHLIKTRGQQVTLRCSSQSGHNTVSWYQQALGQGPQFIFQYYREEENGRGNFPPRFSGLQFPNYSSELNVNALELDDSALYLCASSLRDEQFFGPGTRLTVL.

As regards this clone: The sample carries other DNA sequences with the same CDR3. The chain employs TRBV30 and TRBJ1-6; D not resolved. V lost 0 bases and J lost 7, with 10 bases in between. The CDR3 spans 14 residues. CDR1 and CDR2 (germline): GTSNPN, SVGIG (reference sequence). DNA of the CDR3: TGTGCCTGGAGTGTACGGGGTGGGAATTCACCCCTCCACTTT. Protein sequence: CAWSVRGGNSPLHF. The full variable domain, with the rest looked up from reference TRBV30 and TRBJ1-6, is SQTIHQWPATLVQPVGSPLSLECTVEGTSNPNLYWYRQAAGRGLQLLFYSVGIGQISSEVPQNLSASRPQDRQFILSSKKLLLSDSGFYLCAWSVRGGNSPLHFGNGTRLTVT.

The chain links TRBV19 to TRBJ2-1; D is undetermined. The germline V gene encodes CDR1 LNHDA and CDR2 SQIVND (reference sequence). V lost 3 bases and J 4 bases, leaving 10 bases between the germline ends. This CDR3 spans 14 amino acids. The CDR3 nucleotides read TGTGCCAGTAGTATCGAGGTCGAGTACAATGAGCAGTTCTTC. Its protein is CASSIEVEYNEQFF.

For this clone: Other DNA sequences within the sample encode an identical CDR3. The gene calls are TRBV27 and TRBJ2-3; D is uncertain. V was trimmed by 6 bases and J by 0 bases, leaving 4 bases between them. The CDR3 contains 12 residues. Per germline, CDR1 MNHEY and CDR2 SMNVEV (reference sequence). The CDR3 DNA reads TGTGCCAGCAGGGGAAGCACAGATACGCAGTATTTT. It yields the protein CASRGSTDTQYF.

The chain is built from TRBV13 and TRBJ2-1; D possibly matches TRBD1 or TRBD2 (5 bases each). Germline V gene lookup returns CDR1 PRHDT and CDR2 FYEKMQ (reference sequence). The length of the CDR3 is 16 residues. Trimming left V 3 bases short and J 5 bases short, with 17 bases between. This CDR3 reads CASSFLPGTYHNEQFF. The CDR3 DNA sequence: TGTGCCAGCAGCTTTCTTCCAGGGACCTACCACAATGAGCAGTTCTTC.

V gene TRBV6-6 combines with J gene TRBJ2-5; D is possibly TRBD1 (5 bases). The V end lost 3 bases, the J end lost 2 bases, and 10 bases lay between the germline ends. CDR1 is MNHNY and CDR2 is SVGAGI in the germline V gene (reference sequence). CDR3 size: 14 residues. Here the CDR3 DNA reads TGTGCCAGCAGTTATAGGGGCGCACAAGAGACCCAGTACTTC. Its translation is CASSYRGAQETQYF.

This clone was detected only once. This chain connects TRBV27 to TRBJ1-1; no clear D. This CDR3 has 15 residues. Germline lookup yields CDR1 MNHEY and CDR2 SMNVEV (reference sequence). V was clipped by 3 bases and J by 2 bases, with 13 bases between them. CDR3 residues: CASSFHGRKNTEAFF. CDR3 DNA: TGTGCCAGCAGTTTTCATGGACGGAAAAACACTGAAGCTTTCTTT.

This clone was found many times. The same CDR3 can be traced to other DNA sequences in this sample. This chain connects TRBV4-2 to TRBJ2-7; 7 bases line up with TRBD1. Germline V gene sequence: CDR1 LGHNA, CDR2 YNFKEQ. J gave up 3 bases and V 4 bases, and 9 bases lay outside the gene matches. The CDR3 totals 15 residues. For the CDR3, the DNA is TGTGCCAGCAGCCGAAGAACAGGGGAAGGCTACGAGCAGTACTTC. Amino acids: CASSRRTGEGYEQYF.

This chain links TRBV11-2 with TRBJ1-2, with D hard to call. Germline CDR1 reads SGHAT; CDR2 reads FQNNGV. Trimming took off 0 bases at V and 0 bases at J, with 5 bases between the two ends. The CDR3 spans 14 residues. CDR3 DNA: TGTGCCAGCAGCTTAGATTCTCCTAACTATGGCTACACCTTC. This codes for CASSLDSPNYGYTF.

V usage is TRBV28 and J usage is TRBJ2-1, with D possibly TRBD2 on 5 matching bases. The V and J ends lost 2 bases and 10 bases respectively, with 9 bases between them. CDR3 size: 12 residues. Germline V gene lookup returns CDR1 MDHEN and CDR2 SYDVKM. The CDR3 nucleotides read TGTGCCAGCAGTTTACTATCGGGAGAGCAGTTCTTC. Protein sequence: CASSLLSGEQFF.

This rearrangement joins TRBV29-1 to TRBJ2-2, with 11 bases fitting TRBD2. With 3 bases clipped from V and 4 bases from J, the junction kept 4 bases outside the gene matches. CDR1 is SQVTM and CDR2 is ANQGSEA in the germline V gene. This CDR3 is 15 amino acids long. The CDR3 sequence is CSVDASGRFTGELFF. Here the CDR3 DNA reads TGCAGCGTTGACGCTAGCGGGAGGTTCACCGGGGAGCTGTTTTTT.

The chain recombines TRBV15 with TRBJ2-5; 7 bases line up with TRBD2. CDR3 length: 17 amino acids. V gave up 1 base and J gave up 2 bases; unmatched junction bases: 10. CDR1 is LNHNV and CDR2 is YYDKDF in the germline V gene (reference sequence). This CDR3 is CATSRVIVAGEQETQYF. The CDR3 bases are TGTGCCACCAGCAGAGTAATCGTGGCGGGAGAGCAAGAGACCCAGTACTTC.

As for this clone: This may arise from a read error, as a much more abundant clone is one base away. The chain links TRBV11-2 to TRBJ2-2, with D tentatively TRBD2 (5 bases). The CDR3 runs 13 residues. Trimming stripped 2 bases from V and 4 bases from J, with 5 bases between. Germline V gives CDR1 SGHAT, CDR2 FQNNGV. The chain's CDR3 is CASSLSGTGELFF. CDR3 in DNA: TGTGCCAGCAGCTTAAGCGGCACCGGGGAGCTGTTTTTT.

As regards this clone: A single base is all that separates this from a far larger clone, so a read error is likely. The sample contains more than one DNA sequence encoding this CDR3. The CDR3 reads CASSQEVAGSYNEQFF. DNA for the CDR3: TGTGCCAGCAGCCAAGAAGTAGCTGGATCCTACAATGAGCAGTTCTTC. This chain joins TRBV4-2 and TRBJ2-1, with no clear D. CDR1 LGHNA and CDR2 YNFKEQ come from the germline V gene. With 0 bases removed from V and 1 base from J, the gap between germline ends came to 10 bases. The CDR3 loop spans 16 amino acids.

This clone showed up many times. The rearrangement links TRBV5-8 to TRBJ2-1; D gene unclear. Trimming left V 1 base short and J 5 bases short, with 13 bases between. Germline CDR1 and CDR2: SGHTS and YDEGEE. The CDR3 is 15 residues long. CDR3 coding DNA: TGTGCCAGCAGCTTGATAGGAGTAACCAACAATGAGCAGTTCTTC. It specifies CASSLIGVTNNEQFF.

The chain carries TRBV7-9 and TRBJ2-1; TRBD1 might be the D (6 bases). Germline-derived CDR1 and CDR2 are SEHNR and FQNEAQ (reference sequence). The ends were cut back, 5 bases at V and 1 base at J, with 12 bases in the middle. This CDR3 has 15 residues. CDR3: CASSAFQGSYNEQFF. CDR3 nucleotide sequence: TGTGCCAGCAGCGCTTTTCAGGGGTCCTACAATGAGCAGTTCTTC.

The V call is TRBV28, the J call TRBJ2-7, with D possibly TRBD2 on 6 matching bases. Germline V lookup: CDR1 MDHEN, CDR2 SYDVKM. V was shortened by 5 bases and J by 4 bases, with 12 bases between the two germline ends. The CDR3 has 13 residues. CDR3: CASSPGDWYEQYF. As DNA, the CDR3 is TGTGCCAGCAGTCCCGGGGACTGGTACGAGCAGTACTTC.

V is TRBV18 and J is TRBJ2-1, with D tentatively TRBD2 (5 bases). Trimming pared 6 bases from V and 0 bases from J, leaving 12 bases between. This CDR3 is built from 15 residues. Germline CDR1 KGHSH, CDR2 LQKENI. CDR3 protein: CASSWTSSSYNEQFF. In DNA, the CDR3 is TGTGCCAGCTCGTGGACTTCTAGCTCCTACAATGAGCAGTTCTTC.

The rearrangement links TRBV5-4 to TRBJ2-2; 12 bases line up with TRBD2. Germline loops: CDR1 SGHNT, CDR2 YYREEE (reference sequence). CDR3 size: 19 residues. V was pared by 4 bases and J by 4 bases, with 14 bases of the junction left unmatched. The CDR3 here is CASSPLLTSGSTPTGELFF. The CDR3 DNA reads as TGTGCCAGCAGCCCCTTATTGACTAGCGGGAGTACCCCCACCGGGGAGCTGTTTTTT.